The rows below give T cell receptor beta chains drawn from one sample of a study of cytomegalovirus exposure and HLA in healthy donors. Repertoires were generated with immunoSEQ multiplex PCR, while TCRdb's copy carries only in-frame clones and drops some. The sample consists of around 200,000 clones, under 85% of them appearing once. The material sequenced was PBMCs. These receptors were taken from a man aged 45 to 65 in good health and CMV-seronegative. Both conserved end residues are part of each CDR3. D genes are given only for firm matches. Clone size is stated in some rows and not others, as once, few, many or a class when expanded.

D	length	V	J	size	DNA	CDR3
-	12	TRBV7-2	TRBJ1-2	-	TGTGCCAGCAGCACACGTGTCTATGGCTACACCTTC	CASSTRVYGYTF
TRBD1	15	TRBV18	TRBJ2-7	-	TGTGCCAGCTCACCTCCCGGGACAGTACCCTACGAGCAGTACTTC	CASSPPGTVPYEQYF
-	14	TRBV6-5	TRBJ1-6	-	TGTGCCAGCACCAGACAGGCCTATAATTCACCCCTCCACTTT	CASTRQAYNSPLHF
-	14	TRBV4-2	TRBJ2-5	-	TGTGCCAGCAGCCAAGAGGGGGGGCGAGAGACCCAGTACTTC	CASSQEGGRETQYF
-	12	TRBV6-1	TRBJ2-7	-	TGTGCCAGCGACAGGTCCTCCTACGAGCAGTACTTC	CASDRSSYEQYF
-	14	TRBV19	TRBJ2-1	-	TGTGCCAGTAGGGGGGCAGGGGTATACAATGAGCAGTTCTTC	CASRGAGVYNEQFF
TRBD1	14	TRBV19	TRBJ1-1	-	TGTGCCAGTAGTATAGGACAGGGGAACACTGAAGCTTTCTTT	CASSIGQGNTEAFF
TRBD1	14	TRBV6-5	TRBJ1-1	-	TGTGCCAGCAGTTACGACAGGGGGCGGTCTGAAGCTTTCTTT	CASSYDRGRSEAFF
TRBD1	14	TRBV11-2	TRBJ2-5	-	TGTGCCAGCAGCCTAGGGACAGCCCAAGAGACCCAGTACTTC	CASSLGTAQETQYF
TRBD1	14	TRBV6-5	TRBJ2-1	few	TGTGCCGCCAGGTCAGGGGGCAGGGGCAATGAGCAGTTCTTC	CAARSGGRGNEQFF
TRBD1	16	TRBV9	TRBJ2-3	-	TGTGCCAGCAGCGTAGCCCCACAGGGGGTAATAGATACGCAGTATTTT	CASSVAPQGVIDTQYF
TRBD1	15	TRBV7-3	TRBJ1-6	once	TGTGCCAGCAGTTATACAGGGGGCTCGGTCTCACCCCTCCACTTT	CASSYTGGSVSPLHF
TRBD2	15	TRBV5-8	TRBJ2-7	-	TGTGCCAGCAGCAGACGACGGGGGGAGGTTCTAAAGCAGTACTTC	CASSRRRGEVLKQYF
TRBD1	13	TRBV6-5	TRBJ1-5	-	TGTGCCAGCAGAGGACAGGTCAATCAGCCCCAGCATTTT	CASRGQVNQPQHF
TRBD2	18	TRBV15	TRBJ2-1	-	TGTGCCACCAGCAGAGGGCTGGGCGGGGGGAGCTCCTACAATGAGCAGTTCTTC	CATSRGLGGGSSYNEQFF
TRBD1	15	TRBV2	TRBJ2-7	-	TGTGCCAGCAGTGAGAGACAGGGGGCCGGATACGAGCAGTACTTC	CASSERQGAGYEQYF
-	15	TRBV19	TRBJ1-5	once	TGTGCCAGTCGGGGCGGGGTGGGAGGCAATCAGCCCCAGCATTTT	CASRGGVGGNQPQHF
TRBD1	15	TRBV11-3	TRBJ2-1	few	TGTGCCAGCAGCTTGAGAGGTACAGGGGGCAATGAGCAGTTCTTC	CASSLRGTGGNEQFF
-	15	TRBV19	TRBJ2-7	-	TGTGCCAGTAGTCTCCATAGACAGGCCGGATACGAGCAGTACTTC	CASSLHRQAGYEQYF
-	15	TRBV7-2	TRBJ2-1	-	TGTGCCAGCAGCCCCCGGGGGGCAGCCTACAATGAGCAGTTCTTC	CASSPRGAAYNEQFF
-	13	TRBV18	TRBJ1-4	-	TGTGCCAGCTCTCCCCAGGGAGGTGAAAAACTGTTTTTT	CASSPQGGEKLFF
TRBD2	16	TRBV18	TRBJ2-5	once	TGTGCCAGCTCACCACCGGGACTAGCGGGGCAAGAGACCCAGTACTTC	CASSPPGLAGQETQYF
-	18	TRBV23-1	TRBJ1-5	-	TGCGCCAGCAGTCAATCATTTCTCCAGCGTTATAGCAATCAGCCCCAGCATTTT	CASSQSFLQRYSNQPQHF
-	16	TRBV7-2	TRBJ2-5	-	TGTGCCAGCAGCTTCTCGGTAGCGCTCAACCAAGAGACCCAGTACTTC	CASSFSVALNQETQYF
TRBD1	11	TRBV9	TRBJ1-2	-	TGTGCCAGCGGACAGGGTTATGGCTACACCTTC	CASGQGYGYTF
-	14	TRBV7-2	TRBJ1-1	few	TGTGCCAGCAGCTGGGTAGGGGGAAACACTGAAGCTTTCTTT	CASSWVGGNTEAFF